The T cell receptor (beta chain) described here comes from a study of OX40 agonist ivuxolimab in advanced cancers. Study results and caveats: In the 0.1-3.0 mg/kg groups, partial responders showed among the lowest expansion.

Here immunoSEQ multiplex PCR was the method, and the copy in TCRdb shows in-frame clones only, minus some. Of more than 75,000 clones in the sample, more than 80% were seen once. The length of the CDR3 is 15 residues. The V end lost 4 bases, the J end lost 4 bases, and 13 bases lay between the germline ends. CDR1 WNHNN and CDR2 SYGVQD come from the germline V gene (reference sequence). Notes on this clone: The target antigen is unknown.

The V gene is TRBV10-1, the J gene TRBJ2-2; D gene ambiguous. This sequence originates from an adult with an advanced solid tumor such as melanoma, head and neck, liver or kidney cancer. Specimen: CD4+ or CD8+ T cells sorted from blood, collected in a trial of the OX40 agonist ivuxolimab. The CDR3 coding sequence is TGCGCCAGCAGTGGCTCATATGGGCTCACCGGGGAGCTGTTTTTT. Translation: CASSGSYGLTGELFF.